Given below is one TCR beta chain in context. Authors' methods: From reference gene primer amplification, estimates of nucleated cell counts were derived. Method: immunoSEQ multiplex PCR; TCRdb's copy keeps in-frame clones and lacks some. V and J calls and clone size follow that table, whereas D and trimming were derived from the DNA. Among around 190,000 clones listed, 70% to 90% were seen once. These data originate in a study of blood T cell repertoires in COVID-19. The overall study: COVID-19 samples from acute and convalescent phases originated in the United States, Italy and Spain. T cells, B-cell-depleted T cells, or PBMCs provided the cDNA or gDNA that served as material.

V trimming: 8 bases; J trimming: 2 bases; junction bases outside the gene matches: 4. The CDR3 has 14 amino acids. Germline CDR1 and CDR2: SNHLY and FYNNEI. The chain is built from TRBV2 and TRBJ2-5, with 11 bases aligning to TRBD1. The clonotype originates from a man in his fifties with COVID-19, enrolled during active disease. Sequenced input: peripheral blood. CDR3 DNA: TGTGCCAGCGGACAGGGGGCAAGGCAAGAGACCCAGTACTTC. Amino acids: CASGQGARQETQYF. The complete variable domain, with remaining parts taken from reference TRBV2 and TRBJ2-5, reads EPEVTQTPSHQVTQMGQEVILRCVPISNHLYFYWYRQILGQKVEFLVSFYNNEISEKSEIFDDQFSVERPDGSNFTLKIRSTKLEDSAMYFCASGQGARQETQYFGPGTRLLVL.